Listed here are 6 T cell receptor beta chains from one sample, sequenced in a study of T cell responses to AZD1222 COVID-19 vaccine. Profiling relied on immunoSEQ multiplex PCR, and the TCRdb table lists in-frame clones only, not all of them. This sample has more than 150,000 clones, with under 95% found just once. The sequencing here drew on peripheral blood, taken on day 0 of AZD1222 vaccination. The receptors come from an adult in good health.

The chain uses TRBV18 and TRBJ1-4; D is uncertain. The CDR3 loop spans 15 amino acids. The germline CDR1 and CDR2 sequences are KGHSH and LQKENI. Trimming took off 5 bases at V and 9 bases at J, with 19 bases between the two ends. In DNA form, the CDR3 reads TGTGCCAGCTCAGCCGACCAGGCCCTCACTAAAAAACTGTTTTTT. Its translation: CASSADQALTKKLFF.

The V gene is TRBV2, the J gene TRBJ2-3; D is perhaps TRBD2 (6 bases). Germline values: CDR1 SNHLY, CDR2 FYNNEI. The CDR3 totals 15 residues. V was cut by 4 bases and J by 1 base, with 12 bases left in between. CDR3 DNA: TGTGCCAGCAGTGTGGGACTGGGGGGCACAGATACGCAGTATTTT. It translates to CASSVGLGGTDTQYF.

The chain joins TRBV11-2 to TRBJ1-2, with D hard to call. Germline CDR1 SGHAT, CDR2 FQNNGV. V was clipped by 2 bases and J by 7 bases, with 11 bases between them. The CDR3 consists of 13 residues. DNA for the CDR3: TGTGCCAGCAGCTTACGGCCAGTGGCTGGCTACACCTTC. Its translation is CASSLRPVAGYTF.

The chain is built from TRBV30 and TRBJ2-7, with D possibly being TRBD1 (5 bases). Germline V gene lookup returns CDR1 GTSNPN and CDR2 SVGIG (reference sequence). This CDR3 has 12 amino acids. Trimming took off 5 bases at V and 3 bases at J, with 11 bases between the two ends. In nucleotides, the CDR3 is TGTGCCTGGGGCGACAGCCGCTACGAGCAGTACTTC. Encoded protein: CAWGDSRYEQYF. Filled out from reference TRBV30 and TRBJ2-7, the complete variable domain reads SQTIHQWPATLVQPVGSPLSLECTVEGTSNPNLYWYRQAAGRGLQLLFYSVGIGQISSEVPQNLSASRPQDRQFILSSKKLLLSDSGFYLCAWGDSRYEQYFGPGTRLTVT.

The CDR3 coding sequence is TGTGCCAGTAGTATCGTCGGCCAGGGGGCCGGAGGCTACACCTTC. Translated: CASSIVGQGAGGYTF. The V call is TRBV19, the J call TRBJ1-2, with TRBD1 matching over 8 bases. Germline lookup yields CDR1 LNHDA and CDR2 SQIVND (reference sequence). This CDR3 is 15 amino acids long. The J segment lost 8 bases and the V segment lost 3 bases, leaving 11 bases of the junction unmatched.

The genes are TRBV11-2 and TRBJ1-2; TRBD1 aligns across 7 bases. The junction had 6 bases not matched to a gene; V was cut back by 5 bases and J by 0 bases. The CDR3 loop spans 15 amino acids. Germline V gene data show CDR1 as SGHAT and CDR2 as FQNNGV. The CDR3: CASSVGTVANYGYTF. The CDR3 region has the DNA TGTGCCAGCAGCGTCGGGACAGTAGCTAACTATGGCTACACCTTC. Filled out from reference TRBV11-2 and TRBJ1-2, the complete variable domain reads EAGVAQSPRYKIIEKRQSVAFWCNPISGHATLYWYQQILGQGPKLLIQFQNNGVVDDSQLPKDRFSAERLKGVDSTLKIQPAKLEDSAVYLCASSVGTVANYGYTFGSGTRLTVV.